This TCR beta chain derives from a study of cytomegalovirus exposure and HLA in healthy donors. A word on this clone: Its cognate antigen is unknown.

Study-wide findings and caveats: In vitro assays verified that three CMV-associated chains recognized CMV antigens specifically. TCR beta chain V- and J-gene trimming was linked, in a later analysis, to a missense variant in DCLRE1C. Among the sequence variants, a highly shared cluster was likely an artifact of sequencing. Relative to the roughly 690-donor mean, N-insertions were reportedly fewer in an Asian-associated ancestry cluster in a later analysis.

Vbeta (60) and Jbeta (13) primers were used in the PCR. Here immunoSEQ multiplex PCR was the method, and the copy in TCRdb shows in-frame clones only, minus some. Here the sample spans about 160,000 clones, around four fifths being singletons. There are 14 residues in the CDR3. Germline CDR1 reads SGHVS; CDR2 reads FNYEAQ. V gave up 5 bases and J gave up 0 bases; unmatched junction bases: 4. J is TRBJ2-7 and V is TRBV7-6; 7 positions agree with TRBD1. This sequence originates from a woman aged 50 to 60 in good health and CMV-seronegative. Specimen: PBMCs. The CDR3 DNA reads TGTGCCAGCAGCGCCCGGGACAGCTCCTACGAGCAGTACTTC. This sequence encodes CASSARDSSYEQYF. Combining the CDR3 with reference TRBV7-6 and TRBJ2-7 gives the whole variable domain GAGVSQSPRYKVTKRGQDVALRCDPISGHVSLYWYRQALGQGPEFLTYFNYEAQQDKSGLPNDRFSAERPEGSISTLTIQRTEQRDSAMYRCASSARDSSYEQYFGPGTRLTVT.